This T cell receptor beta chain was captured by sequencing in a study of blood T cell repertoires in COVID-19. The overall study: Samples taken during acute and convalescent COVID-19 were collected in the United States, Italy and Spain. In each case, the material was cDNA or gDNA derived from T cells, B-cell-depleted T cells, or PBMCs.

The assay was immunoSEQ multiplex PCR, and TCRdb's table has in-frame clones only and misses some. This sample has about 74,000 clones, with more than 70% found just once. This CDR3 is 14 amino acids long. V lost 8 bases to trimming and J lost 0 bases; unmatched junction nucleotides: 7. Germline assignment: CDR1 SNHLY and CDR2 FYNNEI. The material sequenced was peripheral blood. This TCR was recovered from a man between 65 and 79 years old with active or convalescent COVID-19. This chain uses TRBV2 with TRBJ2-7; 7 bases are shared with TRBD2. CDR3: CASLDPGGSYEQYF. CDR3 sequence (DNA): TGTGCCAGCCTCGACCCGGGGGGCTCCTACGAGCAGTACTTC.